These 18 T cell receptor beta chains share one sample of origin, sequenced in a study of blood T cells in healthy people across ages. Using a J-beta primer mix together with a sample-barcoded 5' primer, a second PCR was run for about 7 to 12 cycles. TCRdb re-analysed the 5' RACE reads in MiXCR, keeping a single row per CDR3 protein. The sample lists roughly 1,100,000 distinct CDR3 sequences; 25% were seen once. A further study also used this sample, focusing on T cells of mothers and their children.

Source material: blood. Source of these receptors: a girl aged 2-10 years in good health.

The rearrangement joins TRBV13 to TRBJ2-5; TRBD1 aligns across 8 bases. Germline values: CDR1 PRHDT, CDR2 FYEKMQ (reference sequence). J lost 5 bases, V lost 5 bases, and 13 bases had no gene match. The CDR3 spans 16 residues. The CDR3 sequence: CASSTSDREHRETQYF. CDR3 bases: TGTGCCAGCAGCACCTCGGACAGGGAACATCGGGAGACCCAGTACTTC.

The chain combines TRBV7-8 with TRBJ1-2, with TRBD1 matching 9 bases. CDR3 size: 15 residues. Germline V gene sequence: CDR1 SGHVS, CDR2 FQNEAQ. The trim removed 1 base at V and 5 bases at J, leaving 5 bases unmatched. DNA for the CDR3: TGTGCCAGCAGCTTAGTCGGGGACAGGGCATATGGCTACACCTTC. Its protein product is CASSLVGDRAYGYTF.

This clonotype was observed a handful of times. The chain joins TRBV4-2 to TRBJ1-6; D is uncertain. The CDR3 is 15 residues long. V shed 2 bases and J shed 7 bases, with 12 bases lying between them. Germline assignment: CDR1 LGHNA and CDR2 YNFKEQ. The CDR3 DNA follows: TGTGCCAGCAGCCAATTTGCCGCAGAAAATTCACCCCTCCACTTT. As protein: CASSQFAAENSPLHF.

This clonotype was observed a handful of times. The chain carries TRBV20-1 and TRBJ2-3, with D uncertain. The CDR3 spans 13 residues. V lost 3 bases and J lost 3, with 10 bases in between. In germline, CDR1 is DFQATT, CDR2 SNEGSKA (reference sequence). The CDR3 coding sequence is TGCAGTGCTAGGGTTCTCCCGACAGATACGCAGTATTTT. Residues: CSARVLPTDTQYF.

A note on this clonotype: One end of the junction varies from germline; a read error may be responsible. This chain connects TRBV29-1 to TRBJ1-2; the D is unclear. The CDR3 is 11 amino acids. CDR1 is SQVTM and CDR2 is ANQGSEA in the germline V gene. CDR3 loop: CSVYKTDGYTF. As DNA, the CDR3 is TGCAGCGTTTACAAGACTGATGGTTACACCTTC.

The chain carries TRBV6-5 and TRBJ2-1; the D is unclear. The CDR3 consists of 16 residues. The V end lost 2 bases, the J end lost 0 bases, and 11 bases lay between the germline ends. Germline V gives CDR1 MNHEY, CDR2 SVGAGI. The CDR3 spells CASSYRRISSYNEQFF. The CDR3 bases are TGTGCCAGCAGTTACCGACGGATAAGCTCCTACAATGAGCAGTTCTTC.

V and J are TRBV5-1 and TRBJ2-5, with D perhaps matching TRBD1 (6 bases). Germline V lookup: CDR1 SGHRS, CDR2 YFSETQ. The CDR3 runs to 16 residues. Trimming shortened V by 5 bases and J by 1 base, and 18 bases separated the two germline ends. DNA of the CDR3: TGCGCCAGCAGTCTGGGGTGGACAGAAATCCAAGAGACCCAGTACTTC. Its translation is CASSLGWTEIQETQYF. Full variable domain (rest looked up from reference TRBV5-1 and TRBJ2-5): KAGVTQTPRYLIKTRGQQVTLSCSPISGHRSVSWYQQTPGQGLQFLFEYFSETQRNKGNFPGRFSGRQFSNSRSEMNVSTLELGDSALYLCASSLGWTEIQETQYFGPGTRLLVL.

The chain has TRBV28 and TRBJ2-1, with TRBD2 matching over 9 bases. The CDR3 covers 15 residues. CDR1 is MDHEN and CDR2 is SYDVKM in the germline V gene. J gave up 12 bases and V 4 bases, and 13 bases lay outside the gene matches. The CDR3 coding sequence is TGTGCCAGCAGTTCGACTAGCGGTCTGGGGGACGTGCAGTTCTTC. Residues: CASSSTSGLGDVQFF.

This clonotype was counted between two and nine times. V and J are TRBV4-3 and TRBJ1-6, with 9 bases matching TRBD1. Germline-derived CDR1 and CDR2 are LGHNA and YSLEER. V lost 1 base, J lost 10 bases, and 8 bases stayed unmatched. The length of the CDR3 is 16 residues. The DNA of the CDR3 is TGCGCCAGCAGCCAAGTGGCCGGGACAGGGCACTCACCCCTCCACTTT. The encoded protein is CASSQVAGTGHSPLHF.

The CDR3 DNA reads TGCGCCAGCAGCCAGGGTGCGCAGGGCTCCTACGAGCAGTACTTC. Its protein product is CASSQGAQGSYEQYF. The chain is built from TRBV4-1 and TRBJ2-7, with D tentatively TRBD1 (5 bases). The CDR3 spans 15 residues. Trimming left V 3 bases short and J 0 bases short, with 12 bases between. The germline CDR1 and CDR2 sequences are MGHRA and YSYEKL.

The genes are TRBV7-2 and TRBJ2-1; 12 bases match TRBD1. V shed 1 base and J 8 bases; nucleotides not matched to a gene: 6. The length of the CDR3 is 16 residues. Germline V lookup: CDR1 SGHTA, CDR2 FQGNSA. The CDR3 nucleotides read TGTGCCAGCAGCTTAGGGGGGGGGACAGGGGGCGATGAGCAGTTCTTC. Its translation is CASSLGGGTGGDEQFF.

The chain uses TRBV4-1 and TRBJ2-1; D might be TRBD2 (6 bases). The CDR3 is 13 amino acids. V was pared by 0 bases and J by 9 bases, with 9 bases between. Germline CDR1 reads MGHRA; CDR2 reads YSYEKL. The chain's CDR3 is CASSQERGGEQFF. The CDR3 coding sequence is TGCGCCAGCAGCCAAGAGCGGGGTGGTGAGCAGTTCTTC.

The chain recombines TRBV10-2 with TRBJ1-1; 7 positions agree with TRBD1. The germline V gene has CDR1 WSHSY and CDR2 SAAADI. This CDR3 has 13 residues. The V gene end was trimmed by 7 bases and the J gene end by 0 bases; junction bases not matched to a gene: 2. CDR3 DNA: TGCGCCAGCAAGACAGGGATGAACACTGAAGCTTTCTTT. The encoded protein is CASKTGMNTEAFF.

This clonotype has only a few counts. The V gene is TRBV20-1, the J gene TRBJ2-1; 7 bases match TRBD2. With 4 bases clipped from V and 1 base from J, the junction kept 7 bases outside the gene matches. Germline-derived CDR1 and CDR2 are DFQATT and SNEGSKA (reference sequence). CDR3 length equals 15 residues. The CDR3 here is CSATPWRGSYNEQFF. DNA of the CDR3: TGCAGTGCTACCCCCTGGCGGGGGTCCTACAATGAGCAGTTCTTC.

This clonotype was counted a few times. The V call is TRBV20-1, the J call TRBJ2-1, with D possibly being TRBD2 (7 bases). The CDR3 is 16 residues long. The germline V gene has CDR1 DFQATT and CDR2 SNEGSKA (reference sequence). V gave up 0 bases and J gave up 6 bases, with 18 bases separating them. DNA for the CDR3: TGCAGTGCTAGAGATGAGGGGGGAGGGCACCTCAATGAGCAGTTCTTC. Translating it yields CSARDEGGGHLNEQFF.

The chain links TRBV10-3 to TRBJ2-3; no reliable D call. V was pared by 0 bases and J by 1 base, with 11 bases between. Per the germline V gene, CDR1 is ENHRY and CDR2 is SYGVKD. The CDR3 is 16 amino acids. The CDR3 DNA reads TGTGCCATCAGTGAGTCGAAGGGTCTCGGCACAGATACGCAGTATTTT. Protein product: CAISESKGLGTDTQYF.

This chain connects TRBV6-2 or TRBV6-3 to TRBJ2-5; D possibly corresponds to TRBD2 (6 bases). There are 14 residues in the CDR3. The V gene lost 0 bases and the J gene lost 5 bases, with 10 bases spanning the gap. Germline CDR1 reads MNHEY; CDR2 reads SVGEGT. CDR3 coding DNA: TGTGCCAGCAGTTACTCGTGGAGGGTCGAGACCCAGTACTTC. Translating it yields CASSYSWRVETQYF.

The CDR3 nucleotides are TGTGCCAGCAGCCCTGCTAGCGGAGGACTAGCCAAAAACATTCAGTACTTC. This codes for CASSPASGGLAKNIQYF. The chain employs TRBV6-6 and TRBJ2-4; 7 positions agree with TRBD2. J lost 0 bases, V lost 6 bases, and 11 bases had no gene match. The CDR3 is 17 residues long. Per germline, CDR1 MNHNY and CDR2 SVGAGI (reference sequence).